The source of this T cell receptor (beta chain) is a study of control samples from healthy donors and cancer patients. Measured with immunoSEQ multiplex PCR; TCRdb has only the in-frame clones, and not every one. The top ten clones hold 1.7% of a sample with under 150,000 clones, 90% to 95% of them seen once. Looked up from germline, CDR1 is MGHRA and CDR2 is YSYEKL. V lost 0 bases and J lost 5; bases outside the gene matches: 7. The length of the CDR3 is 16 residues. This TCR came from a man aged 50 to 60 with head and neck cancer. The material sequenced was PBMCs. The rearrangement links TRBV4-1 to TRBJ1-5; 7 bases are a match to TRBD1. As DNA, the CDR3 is TGCGCCAGCAGCCAAGATAAACAGGGGTATTATCAGCCCCAGCATTTT. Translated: CASSQDKQGYYQPQHF.